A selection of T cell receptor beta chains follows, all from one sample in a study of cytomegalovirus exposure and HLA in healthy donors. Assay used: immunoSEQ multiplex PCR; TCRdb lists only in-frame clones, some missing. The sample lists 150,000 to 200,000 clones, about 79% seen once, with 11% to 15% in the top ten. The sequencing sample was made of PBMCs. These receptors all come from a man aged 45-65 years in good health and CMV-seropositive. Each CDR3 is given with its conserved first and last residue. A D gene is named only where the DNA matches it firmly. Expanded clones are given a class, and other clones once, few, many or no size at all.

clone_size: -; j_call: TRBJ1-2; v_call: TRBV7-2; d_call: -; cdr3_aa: CASSLEGNQGPRF; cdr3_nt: TGTGCCAGCAGCTTAGAGGGAAATCAGGGTCCGCGCTTC
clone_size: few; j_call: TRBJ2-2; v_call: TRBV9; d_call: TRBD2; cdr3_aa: CASSTSGGAGGELFF; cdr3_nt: TGTGCCAGCAGTACTAGCGGGGGGGCCGGCGGGGAGCTGTTTTTT
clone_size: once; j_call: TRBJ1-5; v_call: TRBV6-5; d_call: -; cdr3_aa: CASSPYSNQPQHF; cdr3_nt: TGTGCCAGCAGTCCTTATAGCAATCAGCCCCAGCATTTT
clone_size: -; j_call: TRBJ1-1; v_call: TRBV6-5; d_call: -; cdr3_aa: CASSYSWGPANTEAFF; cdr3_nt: TGTGCCAGCAGTTACAGTTGGGGGCCGGCGAACACTGAAGCTTTCTTT
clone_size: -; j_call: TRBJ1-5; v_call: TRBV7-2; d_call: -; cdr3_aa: CASSLGSGSNQPQHF; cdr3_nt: TGTGCCAGCAGCTTGGGGAGCGGCAGTAATCAGCCCCAGCATTTT
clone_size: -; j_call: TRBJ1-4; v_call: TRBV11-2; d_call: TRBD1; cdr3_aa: CASSIYRTGGGEKLFF; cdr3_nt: TGTGCCAGCAGCATATATCGGACAGGGGGGGGTGAAAAACTGTTTTTT
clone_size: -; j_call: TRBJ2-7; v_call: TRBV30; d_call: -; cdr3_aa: CAWNSAREQYF; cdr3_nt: TGTGCCTGGAACTCCGCGCGCGAGCAGTACTTC
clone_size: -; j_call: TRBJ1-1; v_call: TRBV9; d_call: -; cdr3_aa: CASSLRGNTEAFF; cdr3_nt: TGTGCCAGCAGCCTCCGGGGGAACACTGAAGCTTTCTTT
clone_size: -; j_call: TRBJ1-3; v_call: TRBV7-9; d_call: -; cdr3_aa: CASSLSFSGNTIYF; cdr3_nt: TGTGCCAGCAGCTTATCCTTCTCTGGAAACACCATATATTTT
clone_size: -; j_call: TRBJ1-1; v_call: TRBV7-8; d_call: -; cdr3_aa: CASSLAQWGGSDTEAFF; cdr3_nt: TGTGCCAGCAGCTTGGCCCAGTGGGGGGGGTCTGACACTGAAGCTTTCTTT
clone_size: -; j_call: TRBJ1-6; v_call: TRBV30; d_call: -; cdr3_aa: CAWRGSGTLHF; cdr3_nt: TGTGCCTGGAGGGGATCCGGGACCCTCCACTTT
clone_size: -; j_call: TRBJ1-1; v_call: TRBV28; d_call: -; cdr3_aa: CASSLLDRDNTEAFF; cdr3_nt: TGTGCCAGCAGTTTACTCGACAGAGATAACACTGAAGCTTTCTTT
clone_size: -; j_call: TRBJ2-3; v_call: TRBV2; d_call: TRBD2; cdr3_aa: CASSERTSGAMDTQYF; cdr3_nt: TGTGCCAGCAGTGAACGGACTAGCGGGGCGATGGATACGCAGTATTTT
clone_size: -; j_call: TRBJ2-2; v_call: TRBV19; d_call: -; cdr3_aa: CASSIPTVSTGELFF; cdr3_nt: TGTGCCAGTAGTATACCGACAGTTTCCACTGGGGAGCTGTTTTTT
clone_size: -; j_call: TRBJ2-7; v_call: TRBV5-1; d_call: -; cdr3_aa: CASSLNGGSYEQYF; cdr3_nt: TGCGCCAGCAGCTTGAATGGCGGCTCCTACGAGCAGTACTTC
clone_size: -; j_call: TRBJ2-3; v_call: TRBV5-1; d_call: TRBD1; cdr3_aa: CASSLAGGNLDTQYF; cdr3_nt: TGCGCCAGCAGCTTGGCAGGGGGAAATTTGGATACGCAGTATTTT
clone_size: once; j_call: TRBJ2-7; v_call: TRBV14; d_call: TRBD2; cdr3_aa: CASSQVRGGREQYF; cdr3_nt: TGTGCCAGCAGCCAAGTTCGGGGGGGGCGGGAGCAGTACTTC
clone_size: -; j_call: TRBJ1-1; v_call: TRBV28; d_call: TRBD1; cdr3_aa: CASRNFDRANTEAFF; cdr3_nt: TGTGCCAGCAGAAATTTTGACAGGGCCAACACTGAAGCTTTCTTT
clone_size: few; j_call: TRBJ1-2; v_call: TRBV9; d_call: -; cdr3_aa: CASSVVPGIQNYGYTF; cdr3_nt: TGTGCCAGCAGCGTAGTCCCGGGAATACAAAACTATGGCTACACCTTC
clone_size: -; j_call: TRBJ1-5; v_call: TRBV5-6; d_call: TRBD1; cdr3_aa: CASSPGQGSQPQHF; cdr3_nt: TGTGCCAGCAGCCCGGGACAGGGAAGTCAGCCCCAGCATTTT
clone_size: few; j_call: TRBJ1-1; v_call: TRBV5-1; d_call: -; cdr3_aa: CASSSQGNTEAFF; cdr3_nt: TGCGCCAGCAGCTCGCAGGGGAACACTGAAGCTTTCTTT
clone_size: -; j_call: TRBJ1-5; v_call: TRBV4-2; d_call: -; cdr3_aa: CASSHRGHNQPQHF; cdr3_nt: TGTGCCAGCAGCCACAGGGGTCACAATCAGCCCCAGCATTTT
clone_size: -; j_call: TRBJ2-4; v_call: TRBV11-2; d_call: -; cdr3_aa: CASSLDRGQGIQYF; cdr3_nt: TGTGCCAGCAGCTTAGACCGAGGTCAGGGTATTCAGTACTTC
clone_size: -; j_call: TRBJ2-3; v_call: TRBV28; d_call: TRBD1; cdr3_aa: CASLQRKNRGRTDTQYF; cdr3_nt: TGTGCCAGCCTTCAACGGAAAAACAGGGGGAGAACAGATACGCAGTATTTT
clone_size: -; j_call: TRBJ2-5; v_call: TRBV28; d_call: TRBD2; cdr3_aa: CASRTGTSGSWDQYF; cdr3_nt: TGTGCCAGCAGAACCGGGACTAGCGGGTCCTGGGACCAGTACTTC
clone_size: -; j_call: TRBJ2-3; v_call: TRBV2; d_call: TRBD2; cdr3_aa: CASSSSETSGGDTQYF; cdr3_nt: TGTGCCAGCAGTTCCTCGGAGACTAGCGGGGGAGATACGCAGTATTTT
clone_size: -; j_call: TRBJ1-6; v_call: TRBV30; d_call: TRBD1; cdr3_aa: CAWSVGTGNSPLHF; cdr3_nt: TGTGCCTGGAGTGTCGGGACAGGGAATTCACCCCTCCACTTT
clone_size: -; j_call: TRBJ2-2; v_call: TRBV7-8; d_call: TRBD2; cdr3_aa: CASSPLSGGANGELFF; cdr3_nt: TGTGCCAGCAGCCCACTCAGCGGGGGGGCGAACGGGGAGCTGTTTTTT
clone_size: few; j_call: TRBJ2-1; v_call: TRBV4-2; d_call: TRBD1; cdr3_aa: CASRGLAGPGEQFF; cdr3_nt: TGTGCCAGTAGGGGGCTAGCCGGGCCGGGTGAGCAGTTCTTC
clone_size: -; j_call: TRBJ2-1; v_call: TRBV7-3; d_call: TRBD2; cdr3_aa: CASSATGLAGNNEQFF; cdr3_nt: TGTGCCAGCAGCGCGACGGGGCTAGCGGGGAACAATGAGCAGTTCTTC
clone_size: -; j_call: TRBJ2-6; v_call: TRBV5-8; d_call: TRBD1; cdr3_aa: CASSWTGVAGANVLTF; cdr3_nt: TGTGCCAGCAGCTGGACAGGGGTCGCTGGGGCCAACGTCCTGACTTTC
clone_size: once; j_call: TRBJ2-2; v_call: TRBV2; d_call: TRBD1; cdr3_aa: CASSGQGYTLTGELFF; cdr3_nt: TGTGCCAGCAGTGGACAGGGGTACACCCTCACCGGGGAGCTGTTTTTT
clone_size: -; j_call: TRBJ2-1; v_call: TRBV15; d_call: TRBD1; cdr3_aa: CATSGTGRYNEQFF; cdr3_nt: TGTGCCACCAGCGGGACAGGTCGCTACAATGAGCAGTTCTTC
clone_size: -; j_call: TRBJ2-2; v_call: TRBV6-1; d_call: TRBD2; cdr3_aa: CASSEPGGGTGELFF; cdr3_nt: TGTGCCAGCAGTGAGCCGGGGGGGGGTACCGGGGAGCTGTTTTTT
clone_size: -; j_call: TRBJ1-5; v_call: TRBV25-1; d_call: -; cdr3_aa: CASRGRGPYSNQPQHF; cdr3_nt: TGTGCCAGTCGAGGGAGGGGTCCTTATAGCAATCAGCCCCAGCATTTT
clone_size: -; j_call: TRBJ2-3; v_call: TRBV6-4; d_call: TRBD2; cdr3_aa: CASSRTSGSTDTQYF; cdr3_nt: TGTGCCAGCTCTAGGACTAGCGGAAGCACAGATACGCAGTATTTT
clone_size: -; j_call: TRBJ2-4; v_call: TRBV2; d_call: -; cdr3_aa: CASGTQGRSKNIQYF; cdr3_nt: TGTGCCAGCGGTACACAGGGACGGAGCAAAAACATTCAGTACTTC
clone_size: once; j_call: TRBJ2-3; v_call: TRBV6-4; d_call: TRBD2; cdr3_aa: CASSDSPWTSGSTDTQYF; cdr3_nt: TGTGCCAGCAGTGACTCCCCGTGGACTAGCGGTTCCACAGATACGCAGTATTTT
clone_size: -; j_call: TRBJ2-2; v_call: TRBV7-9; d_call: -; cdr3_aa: CASSLNGRWVGVTGELFF; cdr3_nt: TGTGCCAGCAGCTTAAATGGTCGATGGGTGGGAGTCACCGGGGAGCTGTTTTTT
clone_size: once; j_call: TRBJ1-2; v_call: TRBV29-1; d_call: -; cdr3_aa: CSVASETGYSYGYTF; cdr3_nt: TGCAGCGTTGCCAGCGAAACAGGGTATAGCTATGGCTACACCTTC
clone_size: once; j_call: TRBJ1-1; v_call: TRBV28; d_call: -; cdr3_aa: CASSFGLGGQKAFF; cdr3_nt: TGTGCCAGCAGTTTCGGGTTAGGAGGGCAAAAAGCTTTCTTT
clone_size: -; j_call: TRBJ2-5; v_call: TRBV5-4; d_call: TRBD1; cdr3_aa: CASSLGQGARYQETQYF; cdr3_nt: TGTGCCAGCAGCTTGGGGCAGGGGGCGAGGTACCAAGAGACCCAGTACTTC
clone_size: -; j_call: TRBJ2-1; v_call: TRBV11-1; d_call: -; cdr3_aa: CASRRGYNEQFF; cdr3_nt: TGTGCCAGCAGACGGGGTTACAATGAGCAGTTCTTC
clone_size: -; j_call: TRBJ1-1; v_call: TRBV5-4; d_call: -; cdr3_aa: CASSLPRNTEAFF; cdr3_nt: TGTGCCAGCAGCTTGCCTCGGAACACTGAAGCTTTCTTT
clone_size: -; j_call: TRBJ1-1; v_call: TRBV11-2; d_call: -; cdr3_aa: CASSRSGWGRETEAFF; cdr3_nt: TGTGCCAGCAGCCGGTCGGGCTGGGGGCGAGAAACTGAAGCTTTCTTT
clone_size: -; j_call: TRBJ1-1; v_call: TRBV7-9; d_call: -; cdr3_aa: CASSLGARQAFF; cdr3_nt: TGTGCCAGCAGCTTGGGGGCTCGTCAAGCTTTCTTT
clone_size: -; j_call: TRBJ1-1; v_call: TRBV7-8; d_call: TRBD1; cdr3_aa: CASSPRTGLMTEAFF; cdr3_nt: TGTGCCAGCAGCCCAAGGACAGGTCTGATGACTGAAGCTTTCTTT
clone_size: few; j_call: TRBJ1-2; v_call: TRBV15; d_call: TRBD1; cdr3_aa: CATSRVTGTDYGYTF; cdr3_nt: TGTGCCACCAGCAGAGTGACCGGGACAGACTATGGCTACACCTTC
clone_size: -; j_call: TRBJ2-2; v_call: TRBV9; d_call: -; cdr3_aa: CASSPGGSGELFF; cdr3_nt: TGTGCCAGCTCCCCCGGCGGGTCCGGGGAGCTGTTTTTT
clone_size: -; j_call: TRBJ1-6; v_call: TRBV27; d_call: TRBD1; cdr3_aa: CASRGGQGGPLLHF; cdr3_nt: TGTGCCAGCAGAGGGGGACAGGGCGGCCCACTCCTCCACTTT
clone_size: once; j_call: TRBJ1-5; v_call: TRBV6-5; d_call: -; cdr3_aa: CASSYSGGGQPQHF; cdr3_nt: TGTGCCAGCAGTTACTCTGGGGGGGGTCAGCCCCAGCATTTT
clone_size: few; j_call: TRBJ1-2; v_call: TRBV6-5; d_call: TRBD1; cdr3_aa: CASSYVRTGGGYGYTF; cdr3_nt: TGTGCCAGCAGTTACGTGAGGACAGGGGGCGGGTATGGCTACACCTTC
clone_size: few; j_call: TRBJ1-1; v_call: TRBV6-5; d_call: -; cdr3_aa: CASGGGALNTEAFF; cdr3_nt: TGTGCCTCTGGGGGGGGTGCGTTGAACACTGAAGCTTTCTTT
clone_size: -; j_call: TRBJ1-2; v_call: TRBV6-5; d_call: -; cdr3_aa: CASSSTGSAGYTF; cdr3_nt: TGTGCCAGCAGTTCCACAGGGTCGGCTGGCTACACCTTC
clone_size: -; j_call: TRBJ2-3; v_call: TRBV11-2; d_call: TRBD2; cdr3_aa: CASSLGVAGADTQYF; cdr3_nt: TGTGCCAGCAGCTTAGGGGTAGCGGGGGCGGATACGCAGTATTTT
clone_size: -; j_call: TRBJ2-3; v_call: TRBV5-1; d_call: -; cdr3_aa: CASSSSTDTQYF; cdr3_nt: TGCGCCAGCAGCTCGAGCACAGATACGCAGTATTTT
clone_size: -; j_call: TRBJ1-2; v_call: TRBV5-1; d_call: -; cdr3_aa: CASSLTVESRYTF; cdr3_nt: TGCGCCAGCAGCCTGACAGTCGAGAGTCGCTACACCTTC
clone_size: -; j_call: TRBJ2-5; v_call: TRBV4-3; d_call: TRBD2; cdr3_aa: CASSQGGLAGTQETQYF; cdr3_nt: TGCGCCAGCAGCCAAGGGGGACTAGCGGGGACCCAAGAGACCCAGTACTTC
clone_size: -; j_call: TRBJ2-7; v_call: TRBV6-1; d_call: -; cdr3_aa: CASSEAPGVVREQYF; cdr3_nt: TGTGCCAGCAGTGAAGCGCCAGGGGTAGTGCGCGAGCAGTACTTC